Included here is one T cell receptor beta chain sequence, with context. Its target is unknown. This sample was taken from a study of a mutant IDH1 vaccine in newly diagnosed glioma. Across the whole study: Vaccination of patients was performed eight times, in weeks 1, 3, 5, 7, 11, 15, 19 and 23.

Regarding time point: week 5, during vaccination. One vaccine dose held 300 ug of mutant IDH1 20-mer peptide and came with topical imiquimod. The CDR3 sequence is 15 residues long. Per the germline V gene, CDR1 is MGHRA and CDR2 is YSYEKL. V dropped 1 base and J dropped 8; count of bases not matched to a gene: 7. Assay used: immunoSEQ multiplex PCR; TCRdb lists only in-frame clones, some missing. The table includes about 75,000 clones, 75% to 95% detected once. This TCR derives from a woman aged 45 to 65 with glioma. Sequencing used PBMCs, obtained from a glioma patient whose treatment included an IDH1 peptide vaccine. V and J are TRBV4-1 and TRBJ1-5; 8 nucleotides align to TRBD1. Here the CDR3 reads CASSQVGQVTEPQHF. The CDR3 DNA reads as TGCGCCAGCAGCCAAGTGGGACAGGTGACGGAGCCCCAGCATTTT.